These 25 T cell receptor beta chains were sequenced from one sample in a study of blood T cell repertoires in COVID-19 (TCRdb year 2020). Library construction relied on the immunoSEQ multiplex PCR assay. Drawn from immuneACCESS, this table holds only the in-frame rearrangements with V and J called that TCRdb kept. Clones are partly lost; checked studies trace under half to an unresolved V gene and leave the rest unexplained. Recorded for this sample are approximately 150,000 clones; 70% to 90% of them occurred a single time. The top ten clones comprise about 5% of the sample. Sequencing was carried out using peripheral blood. All receptors derive from a human donor in a cohort sampled during active COVID-19.

The rearrangement links TRBV24-1 to TRBJ1-5; D ambiguous. The CDR3 spans 12 residues. The ends were cut back, 2 bases at V and 6 bases at J, with 4 bases in the middle. The germline V gene has CDR1 KGHDR and CDR2 SFDVKD. CDR3 in amino acids: CATSDSGQPQHF. The CDR3 nucleotides read TGTGCCACCAGTGATTCCGGTCAGCCCCAGCATTTT.

V and J are TRBV6-6 and TRBJ2-7; 10 bases are a match to TRBD2. The germline CDR1 and CDR2 sequences are MNHNY and SVGAGI (reference sequence). The V segment lost 5 bases and the J segment 1 base; nucleotides outside the gene matches: 14. The CDR3 covers 18 residues. The CDR3 nucleotides are TGTGCCAGCAGTCTCTACCGCCGGTCTAGCGGGGGTTCCTACGAGCAGTACTTC. It encodes CASSLYRRSSGGSYEQYF.

The V and J genes are TRBV27 and TRBJ1-5; D possibly corresponds to TRBD1 (5 bases). V shed 8 bases and J shed 0 bases, with 14 bases lying between them. The CDR3 sequence is 15 residues long. Germline V gene lookup returns CDR1 MNHEY and CDR2 SMNVEV (reference sequence). The CDR3 DNA reads TGTGCCAGCGGGGGGAATTCGTATAGCAATCAGCCCCAGCATTTT. Translating gives CASGGNSYSNQPQHF.

This rearrangement joins TRBV9 to TRBJ2-1; 7 nucleotides align to TRBD2. CDR1 and CDR2 (germline): SGDLS, YYNGEE. The ends lost 0 bases at V and 7 bases at J; junction bases unmatched: 7. The CDR3 spans 15 residues. The CDR3 spells CASSVGWGGTNEQFF. CDR3 DNA sequence: TGTGCCAGCAGCGTAGGGTGGGGGGGTACAAATGAGCAGTTCTTC.

The chain combines TRBV7-2 with TRBJ2-7; 9 bases match TRBD2. V lost 2 bases to trimming and J lost 4 bases; unmatched junction nucleotides: 6. Looked up from germline, CDR1 is SGHTA and CDR2 is FQGNSA. CDR3 length: 15 amino acids. The CDR3 region has the DNA TGTGCCAGCAGCTTACCGGATAGCGGGGGTTACGAGCAGTACTTC. Its translation is CASSLPDSGGYEQYF.

This sequence joins TRBV10-3 and TRBJ2-7, with D possibly being TRBD1 (5 bases). Germline-derived CDR1 and CDR2 are ENHRY and SYGVKD. V dropped 3 bases and J dropped 0 bases, with 15 bases sitting between them. CDR3 length: 16 amino acids. The CDR3 DNA reads as TGTGCCATCAGTGACAGGGCCCCTTTTACCTCCTACGAGCAGTACTTC. Its protein product is CAISDRAPFTSYEQYF.

The gene calls are TRBV11-2 and TRBJ1-4; D is unclear. CDR1 and CDR2 from the germline V gene are SGHAT and FQNNGV. The CDR3 consists of 15 residues. V lost 0 bases to trimming and J lost 8 bases, with 13 bases between them. For the CDR3, the DNA is TGTGCCAGCAGCTTAGACGGACTGGTCCTCGAAAAACTGTTTTTT. It specifies CASSLDGLVLEKLFF. The full variable domain, in which reference TRBV11-2 and TRBJ1-4 provide the parts outside the CDR3, is EAGVAQSPRYKIIEKRQSVAFWCNPISGHATLYWYQQILGQGPKLLIQFQNNGVVDDSQLPKDRFSAERLKGVDSTLKIQPAKLEDSAVYLCASSLDGLVLEKLFFGSGTQLSVL.

This clone appeared once. The chain combines TRBV19 with TRBJ1-1; 11 bases line up with TRBD1. V lost 6 bases and J lost 4; bases outside the gene matches: 4. The CDR3 spans 14 residues. Germline CDR1 reads LNHDA; CDR2 reads SQIVND (reference sequence). The CDR3: CASRTGTGGTEAFF. For the CDR3, the DNA is TGTGCCAGTAGAACCGGGACAGGGGGCACTGAAGCTTTCTTT.

This chain connects TRBV29-1 to TRBJ2-1, with 13 bases identical to TRBD2. Germline V gene lookup returns CDR1 SQVTM and CDR2 ANQGSEA. V lost 3 bases, J lost 3 bases, and 5 bases stayed unmatched. CDR3 size: 16 residues. The CDR3 DNA sequence: TGCAGCGTTGATTTGGGACTAGCGGGAAACTACAATGAGCAGTTCTTC. Protein: CSVDLGLAGNYNEQFF.

The chain recombines TRBV5-1 with TRBJ1-1, with a weak D call TRBD1 (6 bases). This CDR3 is 15 amino acids long. In germline, CDR1 is SGHRS, CDR2 YFSETQ. Between the trimmed V and J ends, which lost 4 bases and 8 bases, there was a span of 21 bases. The CDR3: CASSVNRVDRGEAFF. CDR3 nucleotides: TGCGCCAGCAGCGTAAACAGGGTGGATAGGGGAGAAGCTTTCTTT.

This chain connects TRBV7-3 to TRBJ2-3; D is undetermined. V gave up 1 base and J gave up 1 base, with 9 bases separating them. The CDR3 length is 15 residues. Germline V gives CDR1 SGHTA, CDR2 FQGTGA. The CDR3 loop is CASSLNSRGTDTQYF. The DNA of the CDR3 is TGTGCCAGCAGCTTAAATTCTCGGGGCACAGATACGCAGTATTTT.

The V call is TRBV7-2, the J call TRBJ1-3, with D maybe TRBD1 (5 bases). There are 16 residues in the CDR3. With 5 bases removed from V and 2 bases from J, the gap between germline ends came to 16 bases. The germline V gene encodes CDR1 SGHTA and CDR2 FQGNSA. The DNA of the CDR3 is TGTGCCAGCAGCCACCCCCGGGGGTTGGCTGGAAACACCATATATTTT. This encodes CASSHPRGLAGNTIYF.

The CDR3 region is CASSKHPGTGNTGELFF. CDR3 DNA sequence: TGTGCCAGCAGCAAACACCCCGGGACAGGGAACACCGGGGAGCTGTTTTTT. J is TRBJ2-2 and V is TRBV21-1; the table's D call, TRBD1, has no DNA check behind it. TRBV21-1 is a documented pseudogene. The CDR3 length is 17 residues.

The chain employs TRBV7-2 and TRBJ1-4; the match to TRBD1 covers 8 bases. CDR3 length: 15 amino acids. Germline trimming cut 1 base from V and 6 bases from J; bases unmatched to any gene: 4. CDR1 and CDR2 from the germline V gene are SGHTA and FQGNSA. The CDR3 here is CASSLGTGRYEKLFF. In DNA form, the CDR3 reads TGTGCCAGCAGCTTAGGGACAGGGCGTTATGAAAAACTGTTTTTT.

This chain connects TRBV28 to TRBJ2-7; D ambiguous. The CDR3 totals 13 residues. In germline, CDR1 is MDHEN, CDR2 SYDVKM. Trimming took 3 bases from V and 0 from J, leaving 6 bases between them. CDR3 coding DNA: TGTGCCAGCAGTTTCCGCAGCTCCTACGAGCAGTACTTC. It specifies CASSFRSSYEQYF.

V gene TRBV11-2 combines with J gene TRBJ2-3; 11 bases fit TRBD2. The CDR3 runs 18 residues. V lost 1 base and J lost 0; bases outside the gene matches: 6. Germline V CDR1 and CDR2: SGHAT, FQNNGV. The CDR3 sequence is CASSLVLTSGISTDTQYF. CDR3 nucleotide sequence: TGTGCCAGCAGCTTAGTGTTGACTAGCGGGATAAGCACAGATACGCAGTATTTT.

This clone was observed a single time. The rearrangement uses TRBV9 and TRBJ2-7; tentative D call: TRBD1 (6 bases). The V and J ends lost 0 bases and 7 bases respectively, with 20 bases between them. Germline CDR1 reads SGDLS; CDR2 reads YYNGEE. CDR3 size: 16 residues. This chain's CDR3 is CASSVGWAAGEREQYF. CDR3 DNA sequence: TGTGCCAGCAGCGTAGGTTGGGCCGCAGGGGAGAGAGAGCAGTACTTC.

Only one count was recorded for this clone. This chain uses TRBV11-3 with TRBJ2-7; TRBD1 aligns across 7 bases. Germline values: CDR1 SGHNT, CDR2 YENEEA. V lost 5 bases to trimming and J lost 6 bases; unmatched junction nucleotides: 13. The CDR3 has 15 residues. The CDR3 region is CASSPKRTGVSEQYF. In DNA form, the CDR3 reads TGTGCCAGCAGCCCTAAAAGGACAGGCGTGAGCGAGCAGTACTTC.

This clone was seen only once. V usage is TRBV6-6 and J usage is TRBJ1-6; no clear D. V lost 6 bases and J lost 7, with 16 bases in between. Germline CDR1 is MNHNY and CDR2 is SVGAGI (reference sequence). The CDR3 runs 15 residues. The CDR3 is CASSAASSSNSPLHF. CDR3 nucleotide sequence: TGTGCCAGCAGCGCGGCATCCTCTTCGAATTCACCCCTCCACTTT.

The J gene is TRBJ2-5, the V gene TRBV2, with TRBD2 identical over 11 bases. This CDR3 has 14 residues. Per the germline V gene, CDR1 is SNHLY and CDR2 is FYNNEI. V gave up 6 bases and J gave up 4 bases; unmatched junction bases: 4. The CDR3 nucleotides are TGTGCCAGCAGCCTAGCGGGGGGCACAGAGACCCAGTACTTC. Translation gives CASSLAGGTETQYF.

This clone came up once. The J gene is TRBJ1-5, the V gene TRBV28, with D maybe TRBD1 (5 bases). The V and J ends lost 3 bases and 1 base respectively, with 19 bases between them. CDR1 is MDHEN and CDR2 is SYDVKM in the germline V gene. This CDR3 region has 18 residues. The CDR3 sequence: CASSFIPPGGGSNQPQHF. The CDR3 DNA sequence: TGTGCCAGCAGTTTCATCCCTCCCGGGGGAGGGAGCAATCAGCCCCAGCATTTT.

The V call is TRBV7-9, the J call TRBJ2-7, with 7 bases identical to TRBD1. The CDR3 is 14 amino acids. Germline V gives CDR1 SEHNR, CDR2 FQNEAQ (reference sequence). The J segment lost 6 bases and the V segment lost 5 bases, leaving 10 bases of the junction unmatched. The CDR3 DNA reads TGTGCCAGCAGCCTTGGGACAGTTCGGGGCGAGCAGTACTTC. Translating gives CASSLGTVRGEQYF.

This clone was recorded a few times. This chain connects TRBV12-3 or TRBV12-4 to TRBJ2-5, with 7 bases fitting TRBD1. V trimming: 10 bases; J trimming: 4 bases; junction bases outside the gene matches: 9. This CDR3 is built from 13 residues. The CDR3 bases are TGTGCCACCACGACAGGGAAGGGAGAGACCCAGTACTTC. Translation gives CATTTGKGETQYF.

The chain employs TRBV7-2 and TRBJ2-5; 13 bases line up with TRBD2. The CDR3 spans 15 residues. J gave up 5 bases and V 5 bases, and 5 bases lay outside the gene matches. Per the germline V gene, CDR1 is SGHTA and CDR2 is FQGNSA. CDR3 in DNA: TGTGCCAGCAGCCGGACTAGCGGGAGCCAGGAGACCCAGTACTTC. Its protein is CASSRTSGSQETQYF.

The chain carries TRBV10-1 and TRBJ1-1, with TRBD1 as a possible D gene (6 bases). Trimming took off 4 bases at V and 2 bases at J, with 14 bases between the two ends. The CDR3 totals 15 residues. CDR1 is WNHNN and CDR2 is SYGVQD in the germline V gene (reference sequence). This chain's CDR3 is CASSVKSGGNTEAFF. CDR3 DNA: TGCGCCAGCAGTGTAAAGTCGGGGGGCAACACTGAAGCTTTCTTT.